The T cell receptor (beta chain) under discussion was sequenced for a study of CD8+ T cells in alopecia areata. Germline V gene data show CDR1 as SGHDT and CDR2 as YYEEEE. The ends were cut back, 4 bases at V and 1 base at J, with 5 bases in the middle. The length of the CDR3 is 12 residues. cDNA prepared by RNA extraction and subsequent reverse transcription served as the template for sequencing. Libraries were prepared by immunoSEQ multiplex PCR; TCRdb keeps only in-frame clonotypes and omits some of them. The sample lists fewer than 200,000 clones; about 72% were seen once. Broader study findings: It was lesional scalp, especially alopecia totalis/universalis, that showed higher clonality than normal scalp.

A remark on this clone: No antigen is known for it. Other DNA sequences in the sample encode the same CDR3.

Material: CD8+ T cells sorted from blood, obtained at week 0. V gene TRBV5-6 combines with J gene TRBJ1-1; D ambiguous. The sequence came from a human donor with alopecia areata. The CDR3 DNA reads TGTGCCAGCAGCCCGGGGAACACTGAAGCTTTCTTT. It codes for CASSPGNTEAFF.